This T cell receptor beta chain is drawn from a study of identical twins. The CDR3 has 13 residues. Trimming removed 3 bases at V and 11 bases at J, with 15 bases between. CDR1 is SGHDT, CDR2 YYEEEE, per germline. Each CDR3 protein is one row after TCRdb ran MiXCR on the 5' RACE reads. Of roughly 1,500,000 distinct CDR3 sequences listed, around 29% were seen once; the top ten hold 0.25% to 0.3%. Turning to this clonotype: The antigen is undetermined.

Study-wide points: Within monozygotic twins, out-of-frame TCR alpha sharing was underestimated by the models. Possibly, invariant MAIT and iNKT cells partly confounded zero-insertion analyses. Whereas memory repertoires showed no such difference, abundant cord blood beta clonotypes carried fewer insertions. Sequences that were beta out-of-frame showed weaker excess twin sharing.

This chain connects TRBV5-6 to TRBJ2-1, with D possibly TRBD2 on 6 matching bases. Sequencing was done on a sample of cord blood. This clonotype was obtained from a newborn girl in good health. The DNA of the CDR3 is TGTGCCAGCAGCTCGGGCAGGGCGGGGAAGCAGTTCTTC. Protein product: CASSSGRAGKQFF.